The 14 T cell receptor beta chains in this list originate from one sample, sequenced in a study of blood T cells in healthy people across ages. The use of a sample-barcoded 5' primer and a J-beta primer mix characterized a second PCR of roughly 7 to 12 cycles. Each CDR3 protein is one row after TCRdb ran MiXCR on the 5' RACE reads. Among around 820,000 distinct CDR3 sequences, just under 25% were seen once, and the ten largest hold under 4.5%. This sample was shared with a second study, whose subject was T cells of mothers and their children.

What was sequenced was blood. The receptors shown here come from a boy between 10 and 17 years old in good health.

The V call is TRBV20-1, the J call TRBJ2-7, with 12 bases that match TRBD2. J was trimmed by 2 bases and V by 3 bases; bases with no gene match: 5. The CDR3 covers 15 residues. The V gene's germline CDR1 is DFQATT and CDR2 SNEGSKA (reference sequence). The CDR3: CSASYLAGGTYEQYF. DNA of the CDR3: TGCAGTGCTAGCTATCTAGCGGGAGGGACCTACGAGCAGTACTTC.

The sample holds a few counts of this clonotype. The rearrangement uses TRBV27 and TRBJ2-5, with D possibly matching TRBD1 (6 bases). The J call may be wrong; the DNA end is better matched by TRBJ2-1. The CDR3 loop spans 15 amino acids. CDR1 is MNHEY, CDR2 SMNVEV, per germline (reference sequence). CDR3 sequence reads: CASRGIQGLYNEQFF. Written as DNA, the CDR3 is TGTGCCAGCAGAGGGATCCAGGGGCTTTACAATGAGCAGTTCTTC.

Details on this clonotype: A junction end diverges from the germline sequence, so it may reflect a read error. This chain links TRBV7-2 with TRBJ2-5, with TRBD2 identical over 10 bases. The germline CDR1 and CDR2 sequences are SGHTA and FQGNSA. This CDR3 has 15 residues. The CDR3 DNA sequence: TGTGCCAGCAGCGTAGCGGGGGGCGGGGGGGAGACCCAGTACTTC. This encodes CASSVAGGGGETQYF.

V gene TRBV11-1 combines with J gene TRBJ2-7; 8 bases are a match to TRBD1. The trim removed 5 bases at V and 6 bases at J, leaving 3 bases unmatched. This CDR3 is 12 amino acids long. Germline CDR1 and CDR2: SGHAT and FQDESV (reference sequence). CDR3 in DNA: TGTGCCAGCAGCATCGACAGGGGCGAGCAGTACTTC. Its protein product is CASSIDRGEQYF. The complete variable domain, with remaining parts taken from reference TRBV11-1 and TRBJ2-7, reads EAEVAQSPRYKITEKSQAVAFWCDPISGHATLYWYRQILGQGPELLVQFQDESVVDDSQLPKDRFSAERLKGVDSTLKIQPAELGDSAMYLCASSIDRGEQYFGPGTRLTVT.

The sample holds a few counts of this clonotype. The V and J genes are TRBV28 and TRBJ2-5; possibly TRBD2 for D (7 bases). Matching the DNA end better, TRBJ2-7 makes the J call doubtful. CDR3 length: 15 amino acids. From germline, CDR1 is MDHEN and CDR2 SYDVKM. The CDR3 loop is CASKLGGEGGYEQYF. The DNA for the CDR3 is TGTGCCAGCAAATTAGGGGGGGAGGGGGGCTACGAGCAGTACTTC.

CDR3 DNA sequence: TGTGCCAGCAGTGCCGCTGGGGGTCCCGTGGGGGAGACCCAGTACTTC. It encodes CASSAAGGPVGETQYF. This chain connects TRBV25-1 to TRBJ2-5; perhaps D is TRBD1 or TRBD2 (5 bases each). V lost 4 bases and J lost 5, with 20 bases in between. There are 16 residues in the CDR3. Germline V CDR1 and CDR2: MGHDK, SYGVNS. Filled out from reference TRBV25-1 and TRBJ2-5, the complete variable domain reads EADIYQTPRYLVIGTGKKITLECSQTMGHDKMYWYQQDPGMELHLIHYSYGVNSTEKGDLSSESTVSRIRTEHFPLTLESARPSHTSQYLCASSAAGGPVGETQYFGPGTRLLVL.

This clonotype occurred a few times. This sequence joins TRBV20-1 and TRBJ2-5; D remains ambiguous. Germline CDR1 reads DFQATT; CDR2 reads SNEGSKA (reference sequence). Trimming removed 6 bases at V and 4 bases at J, with 18 bases between. This CDR3 has 14 residues. DNA for the CDR3: TGCAGTGCCCCGTTTGATGATGGGCCAGAGACCCAGTACTTC. Protein product: CSAPFDDGPETQYF.

The chain employs TRBV20-1 and TRBJ1-5; D not certain. CDR1 is DFQATT, CDR2 SNEGSKA, per germline (reference sequence). V dropped 3 bases and J dropped 4 bases, with 7 bases sitting between them. The CDR3 has 12 amino acids. For the CDR3, the DNA is TGCAGTGCTAGTGAGGGTAATCAGCCCCAGCATTTT. As protein: CSASEGNQPQHF.

This clonotype showed up many times. The CDR3 nucleotides are TGCGCCAGCAGCCAAGTATCTGGGCCTCCCGAGCAGTACTTC. As protein: CASSQVSGPPEQYF. The chain couples TRBV4-1 to TRBJ2-7, with no clear D. The CDR3 consists of 14 residues. V shed 1 base and J shed 6 bases, with 13 bases lying between them. Germline values: CDR1 MGHRA, CDR2 YSYEKL.

The rearrangement uses TRBV7-2 and TRBJ2-5; TRBD1 or TRBD2 may be the D gene (7 bases each). TRBJ2-7 matches the DNA end more closely, so the J call is doubtful. The germline gives CDR1 SGHTA, CDR2 FQGNSA. This CDR3 is built from 15 residues. The CDR3 loop reads CASSLQGGAGYEQYF. The CDR3 bases are TGTGCCAGCAGCCTCCAGGGGGGGGCTGGGTACGAGCAGTACTTC.

The count of this clonotype is one. The rearrangement joins TRBV20-1 to TRBJ2-1; TRBD2 is a possible D gene (5 bases). V was trimmed by 8 bases and J by 1 base, leaving 12 bases between them. The CDR3 runs to 13 residues. Germline V lookup: CDR1 DFQATT, CDR2 SNEGSKA (reference sequence). DNA for the CDR3: TGCAGTCCAAGCGGTTCGTCCTACAATGAGCAGTTCTTC. Its protein product is CSPSGSSYNEQFF.

The rearrangement links TRBV5-1 to TRBJ2-3; 12 nucleotides match TRBD2. Trimming at V came to 4 bases and at J to 2 bases, leaving 8 bases not matched to a gene. The CDR3 runs 17 residues. Germline V gene sequence: CDR1 SGHRS, CDR2 YFSETQ. CDR3 in amino acids: CASSLGLAGFNTDTQYF. The CDR3 region has the DNA TGCGCCAGCAGCCTGGGACTAGCGGGTTTTAACACAGATACGCAGTATTTT.

This rearrangement joins TRBV6-2 or TRBV6-3 to TRBJ2-7; 7 bases match TRBD2. The CDR3 sequence is 15 residues long. CDR1 and CDR2 (germline): MNHEY, SVGEGT. The V segment lost 5 bases and the J segment 4 bases; nucleotides outside the gene matches: 11. The chain's CDR3 is CASSPGPAGRYEQYF. The CDR3 bases are TGTGCCAGCAGTCCTGGGCCAGCGGGGAGATACGAGCAGTACTTC.

Only a few counts were recorded for this clonotype. Germline and junction disagree at one end, which may indicate a read error. The J gene is TRBJ2-1, the V gene TRBV12-3 or TRBV12-4; TRBD2 is a possible D gene (6 bases). The CDR3 spans 12 residues. In DNA form, the CDR3 reads TGTGCCAGCAGTTACCGGGACTCCCCCCCGGGGTTC. Translated: CASSYRDSPPGF.